Listed below are T cell receptor beta chains from one sample, sequenced in a study of Graves' ophthalmopathy and Graves' hyperthyroidism. Each CDR3 protein is one row after TCRdb ran MiXCR on the multiplex PCR reads. The table shows 150,000 to 200,000 distinct CDR3 sequences, with roughly two fifths occurring only once. Sequenced: peripheral blood. These receptors were taken from a man under 40 with Graves' ophthalmopathy. The CDR3 runs from the conserved cysteine through the conserved F or W. Not all rows give a size; the values are once, few, many and, for expanded clones, a class.

clone_size	v_call	j_call	cdr3_aa
many	TRBV9	TRBJ2-7	CASSVASGLAPYEQYF
many	TRBV29-1	TRBJ1-1	CSVAPTNTEAFF
many	TRBV30	TRBJ2-2	CAWMGRRGNTGELFF
many	TRBV25-1	TRBJ1-1	CASSEYGKGMNTEAFF
.	TRBV28	TRBJ1-6	CASSPTGYFSPLHF
many	TRBV7-6	TRBJ1-2	CASSLDPGQGPYGYTF
.	TRBV12-3/TRBV12-4	TRBJ2-7	CASSLWAGDYEQYF
many	TRBV19	TRBJ2-5	CASRPGQGKETQYF
.	TRBV5-2	TRBJ2-6	CASSAFPGTGTISGANVLTF
many	TRBV18	TRBJ2-5	CASSPQQETQYF
.	TRBV6-2/TRBV6-3	TRBJ2-4	CASSPSTPLAKNIQYF
many	TRBV20-1	TRBJ2-7	CSALLTEQGGFYEQYF
many	TRBV29-1	TRBJ2-7	CSPGGEVEQYF